The 12 T cell receptor beta chains presented below share a single source sample, sequenced in a study of blood T cell repertoires in COVID-19. This table comes from immunoSEQ multiplex PCR, and its TCRdb copy is limited to in-frame clones, with some not included. The sample lists 10,000 to 15,000 clones, 70% to 85% seen once, with around 6.6% in the top ten. Material: peripheral blood. Source of these receptors: a man between 60 and 70 years old with COVID-19, enrolled during active disease.

The chain combines TRBV6-5 with TRBJ1-5; TRBD1 agrees at 7 bases. The CDR3 contains 12 residues. Trimming at V came to 6 bases and at J to 5 bases, leaving 1 base not matched to a gene. Germline-derived CDR1 and CDR2 are MNHEY and SVGAGI. The CDR3 DNA is TGTGCCAGCAGGACAGGGCATCAGCCCCAGCATTTT. It codes for CASRTGHQPQHF.

This sequence joins TRBV6-6 and TRBJ1-6; the match to TRBD1 covers 7 bases. J was trimmed by 7 bases and V by 8 bases; bases with no gene match: 8. The germline V gene has CDR1 MNHNY and CDR2 SVGAGI (reference sequence). The CDR3 is 14 amino acids. The CDR3 bases are TGTGCCAGCTCTGAGAGGGGGCGAAATTCACCCCTCCACTTT. Amino acids: CASSERGRNSPLHF.

This rearrangement joins TRBV28 to TRBJ1-4; 8 positions match TRBD1. This CDR3 spans 16 amino acids. Trimming took 4 bases from V and 6 from J; bases not matched to a gene: 10. Germline V gene sequence: CDR1 MDHEN, CDR2 SYDVKM. The CDR3 bases are TGTGCCAGCAGTTCCTATCACAGGGGGTCTTATGAAAAACTGTTTTTT. Protein product: CASSSYHRGSYEKLFF.

The CDR3, as DNA: TGTGCCAGCACCCTGGGGGGACGGACTGAAGCTTTCTTT. Translated: CASTLGGRTEAFF. The rearrangement links TRBV28 to TRBJ1-1; TRBD1 is a possible D gene (5 bases). The V gene lost 7 bases and the J gene lost 5 bases, with 14 bases spanning the gap. In germline, CDR1 is MDHEN, CDR2 SYDVKM. The CDR3 covers 13 residues.

The J gene is TRBJ1-4, the V gene TRBV7-6; TRBD1 matches 7 bases. With V trimmed by 5 bases and J by 0 bases, 9 bases remained unmatched. CDR3 length: 17 residues. The germline V gene has CDR1 SGHVS and CDR2 FNYEAQ. The CDR3 loop is CASSRDRWDATNEKLFF. For the CDR3, the DNA is TGTGCCAGCAGCCGGGACAGATGGGACGCAACTAATGAAAAACTGTTTTTT.

The chain has TRBV21-1 and TRBJ1-4; TRBD1, the D gene given by the table, was not confirmed from the DNA. TRBV21-1 is a documented pseudogene. The CDR3 spans 16 residues. The CDR3 region is CANLKGAETGNEKLFF. CDR3 DNA sequence: TGTGCCAACCTAAAAGGGGCAGAGACCGGTAATGAAAAACTGTTTTTT.

The CDR3 here is CASSQWTGDTDTQYF. CDR3 coding DNA: TGTGCCAGCAGTCAGTGGACAGGAGACACAGATACGCAGTATTTT. This chain uses TRBV6-5 with TRBJ2-3; 7 nucleotides match TRBD1. Trimming took 5 bases from V and 2 from J; bases not matched to a gene: 7. Per the germline V gene, CDR1 is MNHEY and CDR2 is SVGAGI. This CDR3 region has 15 residues.

The chain employs TRBV7-2 and TRBJ2-1; 10 bases line up with TRBD2. CDR3 size: 16 residues. Germline CDR1 and CDR2: SGHTA and FQGNSA. Trimming removed 1 base from V and 4 bases from J; junction bases left unmatched: 4. The CDR3 sequence: CASSLGPTSGYNEQFF. DNA of the CDR3: TGTGCCAGCAGCTTAGGCCCGACTAGCGGGTACAATGAGCAGTTCTTC.

V gene TRBV7-2 combines with J gene TRBJ1-6; 8 bases fit TRBD1. The CDR3 runs 15 residues. The J segment lost 4 bases and the V segment lost 1 base, leaving 0 bases of the junction unmatched. Germline CDR1 reads SGHTA; CDR2 reads FQGNSA. The CDR3 sequence is CASSLGTGYNSPLHF. The CDR3 nucleotides read TGTGCCAGCAGCTTAGGGACAGGGTATAATTCACCCCTCCACTTT.

This clone has only a few counts. The genes are TRBV19 and TRBJ1-3, with a weak D call TRBD1 (5 bases). Trimming cost V 2 bases and J 4 bases, with 9 bases left between them. CDR3 size: 14 residues. Germline V gene sequence: CDR1 LNHDA, CDR2 SQIVND (reference sequence). This chain's CDR3 is CASSIQGGGNTIYF. The CDR3 DNA is TGTGCCAGTAGTATACAGGGCGGAGGAAACACCATATATTTT.

The rearrangement joins TRBV19 to TRBJ1-2; TRBD1 might be the D (6 bases). Germline V gene lookup returns CDR1 LNHDA and CDR2 SQIVND (reference sequence). Deletions cut 6 bases from V and 1 base from J, with 9 bases between. This CDR3 is 13 amino acids long. CDR3 amino acids: CASRGDNNYGYTF. The CDR3 region has the DNA TGTGCCAGTAGGGGGGACAATAACTATGGCTACACCTTC.

V and J are TRBV28 and TRBJ1-2; 8 positions match TRBD1. Germline V lookup: CDR1 MDHEN, CDR2 SYDVKM. The CDR3 extends over 13 amino acids. With V trimmed by 7 bases and J by 7 bases, 8 bases remained unmatched. The CDR3 bases are TGTGCCAGCATCGGACAGGGAACCCCTGGCTACACCTTC. This gives the protein CASIGQGTPGYTF.